The 26 T cell receptor beta chains listed next were all sequenced from one sample in a study of T cells in localized non-small cell lung cancer. TCRdb keeps only in-frame clones here, not all; method: immunoSEQ multiplex PCR. Of about 74,000 clones listed, about four fifths were seen once; the top ten hold around 1.3%. The material sequenced was peripheral blood, taken before any cancer treatment. The receptors shown here come from a female donor over 55 with stage I lung adenocarcinoma.

The chain uses TRBV28 and TRBJ2-6; the D is unclear. Germline V gene lookup returns CDR1 MDHEN and CDR2 SYDVKM. This CDR3 spans 16 amino acids. Trimming took off 6 bases at V and 1 base at J, with 13 bases between the two ends. In DNA, the CDR3 is TGTGCCAGCAGCCTTCCTCCGGGTTCTGGGGCCAACGTCCTGACTTTC. It specifies CASSLPPGSGANVLTF.

The rearrangement links TRBV2 to TRBJ2-2; D is unclear. Looked up from germline, CDR1 is SNHLY and CDR2 is FYNNEI. The CDR3 sequence is 13 residues long. Trimming took 6 bases from V and 2 from J, leaving 7 bases between them. Written as DNA, the CDR3 is TGTGCCAGCAGGACTTATAACACCGGGGAGCTGTTTTTT. This sequence encodes CASRTYNTGELFF. Variable domain in full (rest from reference TRBV2 and TRBJ2-2): EPEVTQTPSHQVTQMGQEVILRCVPISNHLYFYWYRQILGQKVEFLVSFYNNEISEKSEIFDDQFSVERPDGSNFTLKIRSTKLEDSAMYFCASRTYNTGELFFGEGSRLTVL.

V and J are TRBV14 and TRBJ2-1; 10 nucleotides align to TRBD1. V dropped 2 bases and J dropped 7; count of bases not matched to a gene: 8. CDR3 length equals 16 residues. Germline CDR1 and CDR2: SGHDN and FVKESK. The CDR3 here is CASSQTTGTGVNEQFF. CDR3 coding DNA: TGTGCCAGCAGCCAAACAACCGGGACAGGGGTAAATGAGCAGTTCTTC.

The V and J genes are TRBV10-3 and TRBJ2-5, with 8 positions matching TRBD2. The CDR3 consists of 15 residues. The germline CDR1 and CDR2 sequences are ENHRY and SYGVKD. J was trimmed by 2 bases and V by 1 base; bases with no gene match: 3. The CDR3 is CAISELAGIQETQYF. Here the CDR3 DNA reads TGTGCCATCAGTGAGTTAGCGGGGATACAAGAGACCCAGTACTTC.

This clone was recorded only once. The V and J genes are TRBV10-3 and TRBJ2-5, with D possibly called TRBD1 or TRBD2 (5 bases each). Germline values: CDR1 ENHRY, CDR2 SYGVKD. The CDR3 runs to 13 residues. Between the trimmed V and J ends, which lost 10 bases and 1 base, there was a span of 13 bases. The CDR3 nucleotides read TGTGCCACCCTACGGGACCCCCAAGAGACCCAGTACTTC. Translating gives CATLRDPQETQYF.

This clone is a singleton in its sample. The rearrangement joins TRBV6-6 to TRBJ2-1, with D unresolved. Trimming cost V 11 bases and J 9 bases, with 11 bases left between them. This CDR3 spans 10 amino acids. Looked up from germline, CDR1 is MNHNY and CDR2 is SVGAGI (reference sequence). The CDR3 region is CAAGPAEQFF. Here the CDR3 DNA reads TGTGCCGCCGGGCCGGCTGAGCAGTTCTTC.

This clone was counted a few times. CDR3 nucleotide sequence: TGTGCCAGCAGTTTCAACTACGAGCAGTACTTC. Its translation: CASSFNYEQYF. The chain carries TRBV28 and TRBJ2-7; D is unresolved. Trimming took off 3 bases at V and 3 bases at J, with 3 bases between the two ends. CDR3 length equals 11 residues. Looked up from germline, CDR1 is MDHEN and CDR2 is SYDVKM.

The genes are TRBV28 and TRBJ2-2; TRBD2 might be the D (5 bases). Germline CDR1 MDHEN, CDR2 SYDVKM. The CDR3 is 12 residues long. V shed 10 bases and J shed 2 bases, with 8 bases lying between them. DNA of the CDR3: TGTGCCAACCGGGGAAACACCGGGGAGCTGTTTTTT. Amino acid sequence: CANRGNTGELFF.

The chain employs TRBV4-2 and TRBJ2-7; a possible D gene is TRBD2 (5 bases). V lost 1 base, J lost 0 bases, and 10 bases lay in between. The CDR3 totals 15 residues. Germline CDR1 and CDR2: LGHNA and YNFKEQ. This chain's CDR3 is CASSQVKEVSYEQYF. CDR3 in DNA: TGTGCCAGCAGCCAAGTTAAGGAGGTCTCCTACGAGCAGTACTTC.

The chain couples TRBV28 to TRBJ1-4; the D gene is possibly TRBD1 (5 bases). This CDR3 comprises 17 residues. Germline CDR1 is MDHEN and CDR2 is SYDVKM. Between the trimmed V and J ends, which lost 3 bases and 4 bases, there was a span of 18 bases. The DNA of the CDR3 is TGTGCCAGCAGTTTCGCCGGAACGGGGCTGGTTAATGAAAAACTGTTTTTT. Residues: CASSFAGTGLVNEKLFF.

The chain links TRBV14 to TRBJ1-1; D unresolved. Trimming left V 4 bases short and J 11 bases short, with 23 bases between. The CDR3 is made up of 15 amino acids. Germline V gene data show CDR1 as SGHDN and CDR2 as FVKESK. The chain's CDR3 is CASSPARPLFWRAFF. In DNA form, the CDR3 reads TGTGCCAGCAGCCCAGCTCGGCCCCTCTTTTGGCGTGCTTTCTTT.

This clone was observed a few times. The chain has TRBV9 and TRBJ1-1; D uncertain. Germline CDR1 and CDR2: SGDLS and YYNGEE. The CDR3 has 13 amino acids. The V gene lost 0 bases and the J gene lost 0 bases, with 3 bases spanning the gap. This CDR3 is CASSVGMNTEAFF. CDR3 in DNA: TGTGCCAGCAGCGTAGGTATGAACACTGAAGCTTTCTTT.

CDR3 DNA: TGTGCCAGCAGTACTTCCGGGACAGTTTCCTACGAGCAGTACTTC. Translated: CASSTSGTVSYEQYF. This sequence joins TRBV6-1 and TRBJ2-7; 7 bases agree with TRBD1. The trim removed 5 bases at V and 1 base at J, leaving 8 bases unmatched. The length of the CDR3 is 15 residues. CDR1 and CDR2 from the germline V gene are MNHNS and SASEGT.

The chain has TRBV11-3 and TRBJ1-2; D might be TRBD1 (6 bases). The germline V gene has CDR1 SGHNT and CDR2 YENEEA. V was clipped by 5 bases and J by 4 bases, with 17 bases between them. The CDR3 runs 15 residues. This CDR3 is CASSQQGGGFYGYTF. The CDR3, as DNA: TGTGCCAGCAGCCAACAGGGAGGGGGGTTCTATGGCTACACCTTC.

The chain uses TRBV18 and TRBJ1-1, with TRBD1 matching over 8 bases. The CDR3 totals 12 residues. Germline CDR1 and CDR2: KGHSH and LQKENI. The trim removed 5 bases at V and 8 bases at J, leaving 4 bases unmatched. The CDR3 DNA is TGTGCCAGCTCAATCAACAGGGGGGAAGCTTTCTTT. This sequence encodes CASSINRGEAFF.

This chain joins TRBV5-4 and TRBJ1-2; D is unclear. Germline V gene sequence: CDR1 SGHNT, CDR2 YYREEE (reference sequence). The CDR3 consists of 14 residues. V was trimmed by 6 bases and J by 0 bases, leaving 12 bases between them. The CDR3 DNA reads as TGTGCCAGCACCCGAGGACCCTCTAACTATGGCTACACCTTC. It translates to CASTRGPSNYGYTF.

V gene TRBV7-9 combines with J gene TRBJ2-5; D is uncertain. The CDR3 extends over 11 amino acids. Per germline, CDR1 SEHNR and CDR2 FQNEAQ (reference sequence). V lost 4 bases and J 5 bases, leaving 5 bases between the germline ends. Here the CDR3 DNA reads TGTGCCAGCAGCTCTCGTGAGACCCAGTACTTC. Residues: CASSSRETQYF.

This chain links TRBV5-1 with TRBJ2-3; 8 bases are a match to TRBD2. V trimming: 4 bases; J trimming: 5 bases; junction bases outside the gene matches: 9. The CDR3 extends over 15 amino acids. From germline, CDR1 is SGHRS and CDR2 YFSETQ. Written as DNA, the CDR3 is TGCGCCAGCAGCCCCGGGGGGGGAGCGATAGATACGCAGTATTTT. This gives the protein CASSPGGGAIDTQYF. Looking up the rest from reference TRBV5-1 and TRBJ2-3 gives the full variable domain: KAGVTQTPRYLIKTRGQQVTLSCSPISGHRSVSWYQQTPGQGLQFLFEYFSETQRNKGNFPGRFSGRQFSNSRSEMNVSTLELGDSALYLCASSPGGGAIDTQYFGPGTRLTVL.

The gene calls are TRBV12-5 and TRBJ2-3; 13 bases fit TRBD2. Germline CDR1 reads LGHNT; CDR2 reads FRNRAP. CDR3 length equals 20 residues. With V trimmed by 2 bases and J by 0 bases, 11 bases remained unmatched. The chain's CDR3 is CASGLTGGLAGSHSTDTQYF. The CDR3 DNA reads TGTGCTAGTGGTTTGACAGGGGGACTAGCGGGGTCCCATAGCACAGATACGCAGTATTTT.

This chain joins TRBV6-6 and TRBJ2-7; the D call may be TRBD1 or TRBD2 (5 bases each). The CDR3 contains 15 residues. The germline V gene encodes CDR1 MNHNY and CDR2 SVGAGI (reference sequence). Trimming took 6 bases from V and 5 from J, leaving 20 bases between them. The CDR3 here is CASSRDLPLGDEQYF. DNA of the CDR3: TGTGCCAGCAGCCGGGACCTCCCCTTGGGGGACGAGCAGTACTTC.

The CDR3 reads CASRAGPGYEQYF. Written as DNA, the CDR3 is TGTGCCAGCAGGGCAGGGCCAGGGTACGAGCAGTACTTC. The rearrangement joins TRBV6-1 to TRBJ2-7; D might be TRBD1 (5 bases). V lost 6 bases and J lost 4, with 13 bases in between. Germline V gene lookup returns CDR1 MNHNS and CDR2 SASEGT. The CDR3 is 13 residues long.

V is TRBV7-3 and J is TRBJ2-2; 10 bases are a match to TRBD1. Germline lookup yields CDR1 SGHTA and CDR2 FQGTGA. This CDR3 is 16 amino acids long. Trimming took 5 bases from V and 4 from J; bases not matched to a gene: 7. The CDR3 DNA reads as TGTGCCAGCAGCCGACAGGGGGCAAGTAGCACCGGGGAGCTGTTTTTT. This sequence encodes CASSRQGASSTGELFF.

This chain links TRBV19 with TRBJ1-5; tentatively, D is TRBD1 (5 bases). V gave up 6 bases and J gave up 0 bases, with 9 bases separating them. The CDR3 runs 14 residues. Germline CDR1 is LNHDA and CDR2 is SQIVND (reference sequence). The CDR3, as DNA: TGTGCCAGTAGGACGGGGCCTAGCAATCAGCCCCAGCATTTT. It translates to CASRTGPSNQPQHF.

CDR3 loop: CASSLAGAANTGELFF. Written as DNA, the CDR3 is TGTGCCAGCAGCTTAGCCGGGGCCGCGAACACCGGGGAGCTGTTTTTT. V is TRBV7-2 and J is TRBJ2-2, with D possibly being TRBD1 or TRBD2 (5 bases each). CDR1 is SGHTA and CDR2 is FQGNSA in the germline V gene. Trimming pared 0 bases from V and 0 bases from J, leaving 8 bases between. The CDR3 runs to 16 residues.

The rearrangement uses TRBV27 and TRBJ2-7, with 8 bases lining up with TRBD2. Unmatched junction bases numbered 7, after V lost 5 bases and J lost 4 bases. Germline values: CDR1 MNHEY, CDR2 SMNVEV (reference sequence). The CDR3 totals 14 residues. The CDR3 sequence: CASSPFGRAYEQYF. DNA for the CDR3: TGTGCCAGCAGTCCATTCGGGAGGGCTTACGAGCAGTACTTC.

This clone was recorded a few times. The chain combines TRBV4-3 with TRBJ2-3; tentative D call: TRBD1 (6 bases). Germline V gene lookup returns CDR1 LGHNA and CDR2 YSLEER. V dropped 0 bases and J dropped 6 bases, with 16 bases sitting between them. The CDR3 extends over 16 amino acids. The CDR3 spells CASSQDPNRARDTQYF. CDR3 coding DNA: TGCGCCAGCAGCCAAGACCCCAACAGGGCGAGGGATACGCAGTATTTT.